This record looks at one T cell receptor beta chain sequence and its context. The CDR3 loop spans 16 amino acids. From germline, CDR1 is LGHNT and CDR2 FRNRAP. V was clipped by 0 bases and J by 6 bases; unmatched bases: 8. Assay used: immunoSEQ multiplex PCR; TCRdb lists only in-frame clones, some missing. The table lists 60,000 to 85,000 clones, around 86% of them singletons, with less than 20% in the top ten. This sample is part of a study of T cell responses to AZD1222 COVID-19 vaccine. This clonotype was sampled from an adult who received the AZD1222 COVID-19 vaccine. This chain links TRBV12-5 with TRBJ1-1; TRBD1 aligns across 9 bases. The sequences come from peripheral blood, collected 28 days after the second AZD1222 dose. The CDR3 coding sequence is TGTGCTAGTGGTTTGGTATTAGACAGGGGGACCCCTGAAGCTTTCTTT. Amino acids: CASGLVLDRGTPEAFF. Supplemented by reference TRBV12-5 and TRBJ1-1, the full variable domain reads DARVTQTPRHKVTEMGQEVTMRCQPILGHNTVFWYRQTMMQGLELLAYFRNRAPLDDSGMPKDRFSAEMPDATLATLKIQPSEPRDSAVYFCASGLVLDRGTPEAFFGQGTRLTVV.